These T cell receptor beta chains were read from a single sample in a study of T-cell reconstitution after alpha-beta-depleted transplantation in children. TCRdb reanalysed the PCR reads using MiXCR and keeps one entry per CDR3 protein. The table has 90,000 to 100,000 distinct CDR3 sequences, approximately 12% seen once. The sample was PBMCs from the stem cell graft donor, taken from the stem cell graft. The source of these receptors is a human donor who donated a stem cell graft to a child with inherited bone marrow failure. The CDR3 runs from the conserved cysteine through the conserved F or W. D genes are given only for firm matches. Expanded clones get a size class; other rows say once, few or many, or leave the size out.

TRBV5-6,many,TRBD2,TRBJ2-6,CASNLRSAAGGSGANVLTF,TGTGCCAGCAACCTCCGATCCGCCGCGGGAGGTAGTGGGGCCAACGTCCTGACTTTC
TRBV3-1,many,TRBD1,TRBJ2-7,CASSRWTGAYEQYF,TGTGCCAGCAGCCGGTGGACAGGGGCCTACGAGCAGTACTTC
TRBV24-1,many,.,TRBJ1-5,CATSDPRQTNQPQHF,TGTGCCACCAGTGACCCGAGACAGACCAATCAGCCCCAGCATTTT
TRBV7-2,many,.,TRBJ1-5,CASSLDPYSNQPQHF,TGTGCCAGCAGCTTAGACCCCTATAGCAATCAGCCCCAGCATTTT
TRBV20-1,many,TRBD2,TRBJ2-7,CSADGLAGTYEQYF,TGCAGTGCTGACGGACTAGCGGGAACCTACGAGCAGTACTTC
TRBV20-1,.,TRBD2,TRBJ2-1,CSVRGGSSYNEQFF,TGCAGTGTTAGGGGCGGGAGCTCCTACAATGAGCAGTTCTTC
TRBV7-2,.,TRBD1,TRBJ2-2,CASSFGQGAHRELFF,TGTGCCAGCAGCTTTGGACAGGGGGCGCATAGGGAGCTGTTTTTT
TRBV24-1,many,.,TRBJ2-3,CATSDVTDTQYF,TGTGCCACCAGTGATGTGACAGATACGCAGTATTTT
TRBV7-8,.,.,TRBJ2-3,CASSGRTVVRSTDTQYF,TGTGCCAGCAGCGGGAGGACGGTCGTCCGGAGCACAGATACGCAGTATTTT
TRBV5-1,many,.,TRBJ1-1,CASSLGSANEAFF,TGCGCCAGCAGCTTGGGTTCGGCAAACGAAGCTTTCTTT
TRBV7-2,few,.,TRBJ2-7,CASSLGRRYEQYF,TGTGCCAGCAGCTTGGGACGCCGGTACGAGCAGTACTTC
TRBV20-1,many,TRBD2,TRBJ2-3,CSARRAGGPDTQYF,TGCAGTGCTAGAAGGGCGGGAGGGCCAGATACGCAGTATTTT
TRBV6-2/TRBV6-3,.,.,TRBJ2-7,CASSFTKAGAPYEQYF,TGTGCCAGCAGTTTTACCAAGGCAGGGGCACCCTACGAGCAGTACTTC
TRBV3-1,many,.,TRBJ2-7,CASSQSSLGRIYEQYF,TGTGCCAGCAGCCAATCAAGTTTGGGACGGATATACGAGCAGTACTTC
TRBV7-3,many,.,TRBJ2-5,CASSSAGGRETQYF,TGTGCCAGCAGCTCCGCTGGGGGCCGGGAGACCCAGTACTTC
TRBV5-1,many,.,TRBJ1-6,CASSASQVYNSPLHF,TGCGCCAGCAGCGCGTCCCAGGTCTATAATTCACCCCTCCACTTT
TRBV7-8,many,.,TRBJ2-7,CASSLAGPGLYYEQYF,TGTGCCAGCAGCTTAGCGGGACCGGGCCTATACTACGAGCAGTACTTC
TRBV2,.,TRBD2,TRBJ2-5,CASFRSGGPQTQYF,TGTGCCAGCTTTCGGTCGGGGGGTCCGCAGACCCAGTACTTC
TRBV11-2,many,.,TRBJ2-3,CASSSPRGTDTQYF,TGTGCCAGCAGCTCCCCTAGAGGCACAGATACGCAGTATTTT
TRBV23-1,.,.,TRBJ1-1,CASSHGGRNTEAFF,TGCGCCAGCAGTCATGGGGGGAGGAACACTGAAGCTTTCTTT
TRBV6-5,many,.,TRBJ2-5,CASSPSGDGETQYF,TGTGCCAGCAGCCCTTCAGGGGACGGAGAGACCCAGTACTTC
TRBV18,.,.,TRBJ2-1,CASSPGGDGYNEQFF,TGTGCCAGCTCACCAGGAGGGGACGGCTACAATGAGCAGTTCTTC
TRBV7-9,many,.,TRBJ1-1,CASSLDGVANTEAFF,TGTGCCAGCAGCTTAGACGGCGTGGCGAACACTGAAGCTTTCTTT
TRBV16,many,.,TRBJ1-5,CASSRPDSYQPQHF,TGTGCCAGCAGCCGACCGGACAGTTATCAGCCCCAGCATTTT